This paragraph reports one T cell receptor (beta chain). The data originate from a study of patients and donors after allogeneic stem cell transplantation. The V end was cut by 5 bases, the J end by 3 bases, with 15 bases between. The V gene's germline CDR1 is SGHDT and CDR2 YYEEEE. This CDR3 comprises 14 residues. In TCRdb, the RT-PCR reads were re-called with MiXCR into one record per CDR3 protein. The table lists fewer than 60,000 distinct CDR3 sequences, 10% to 15% of them singletons. Material for sequencing was blood, either unsorted or a sorted T cell fraction (not recorded which). The rearrangement uses TRBV5-6 and TRBJ2-7, with a possible D match to TRBD2 (5 bases). This receptor was obtained from a human donor who was either an allogeneic HSCT recipient or a stem cell or donor lymphocyte infusion donor (not recorded which). It is not recorded whose cells these are; they may come from a transplant donor. The CDR3 protein is CASSKAGEIYEQYF. CDR3 DNA: TGTGCCAGCAGTAAAGCCGGGGAAATCTACGAGCAGTACTTC.